One sample yielded the 27 T cell receptor beta chains listed below, sequenced in a study of T-cell reconstitution after alpha-beta-depleted transplantation in children. This sample's TCRbeta library carried unique molecular identifier barcodes. MiXCR, run by TCRdb on the PCR reads, gives a single entry per CDR3 protein. This repertoire shows some 520,000 distinct CDR3 sequences, approximately 32% found once; its top ten account for 2% to 3%. The sample here was PBMCs from the stem cell graft donor, taken from the stem cell graft. These receptors originate from a human donor who donated a stem cell graft to a child with aplastic anemia.

The sample holds a few counts of this clonotype. V gene TRBV20-1 combines with J gene TRBJ1-6; unclear D gene. The V and J ends lost 3 bases and 4 bases respectively, with 7 bases between them. CDR1 is DFQATT and CDR2 is SNEGSKA in the germline V gene (reference sequence). This CDR3 has 13 residues. The CDR3 region has the DNA TGCAGTGCTAGGGGCGGGTATAATTCACCCCTCCACTTT. Translated: CSARGGYNSPLHF.

This clonotype was seen more than once but under ten times. The chain uses TRBV2 and TRBJ2-1; 7 bases line up with TRBD1. Germline lookup yields CDR1 SNHLY and CDR2 FYNNEI. The CDR3 covers 15 residues. Trimming removed 9 bases from V and 8 bases from J; junction bases left unmatched: 16. CDR3: CASRDSLVRSDEQFF. The CDR3 nucleotides are TGTGCCAGTCGGGACAGCCTAGTAAGGAGTGATGAGCAGTTCTTC.

The chain employs TRBV7-3 and TRBJ2-3; 9 nucleotides align to TRBD2. V was pared by 6 bases and J by 5 bases, with 6 bases of the junction left unmatched. Germline CDR1 reads SGHTA; CDR2 reads FQGTGA. The CDR3 is made up of 14 amino acids. CDR3 coding DNA: TGTGCCAGCAGGCTAGCGGGAAGAGGAGATACGCAGTATTTT. Translation gives CASRLAGRGDTQYF.

This clonotype was recorded a few times. CDR3 nucleotides: TGTGCCAGCAAATTAAGGACAGGGTATACAGATACGCAGTATTTT. It yields the protein CASKLRTGYTDTQYF. The chain uses TRBV5-5 and TRBJ2-3, with 8 bases matching TRBD1. The CDR3 has 15 residues. The trim removed 6 bases at V and 3 bases at J, leaving 9 bases unmatched. Germline assignment: CDR1 SGHKS and CDR2 YYEKEE (reference sequence).

This clonotype occurred many times. The rearrangement joins TRBV20-1 to TRBJ1-2; 9 bases are shared with TRBD1. The germline gives CDR1 DFQATT, CDR2 SNEGSKA (reference sequence). After removal of 5 bases from V and 8 bases from J, the junction contained 6 bases not matched to a gene. This CDR3 has 12 amino acids. CDR3: CSASGTGTGYTF. CDR3 DNA: TGCAGTGCTTCCGGGACAGGGACCGGCTACACCTTC.

This chain joins TRBV7-9 and TRBJ1-1, with D uncertain. V was trimmed by 5 bases and J by 6 bases, leaving 10 bases between them. The length of the CDR3 is 12 residues. Germline CDR1 SEHNR, CDR2 FQNEAQ (reference sequence). CDR3 sequence: CASSQVEAEAFF. The DNA for the CDR3 is TGTGCCAGCAGCCAGGTCGAGGCTGAAGCTTTCTTT. The full variable domain, with the rest looked up from reference TRBV7-9 and TRBJ1-1, is DTGVSQNPRHKITKRGQNVTFRCDPISEHNRLYWYRQTLGQGPEFLTYFQNEAQLEKSRLLSDRFSAERPKGSFSTLEIQRTEQGDSAMYLCASSQVEAEAFFGQGTRLTVV.

This chain joins TRBV5-1 and TRBJ2-1, with 11 bases aligning to TRBD1. CDR3 length: 15 residues. CDR1 SGHRS and CDR2 YFSETQ come from the germline V gene. V lost 0 bases to trimming and J lost 6 bases; unmatched junction nucleotides: 2. In DNA form, the CDR3 reads TGCGCCAGCAGCTTGGCGGGGACAGGGGGCAATGAGCAGTTCTTC. Its protein is CASSLAGTGGNEQFF.

The rearrangement uses TRBV20-1 and TRBJ2-5, with a weak D call TRBD1 (6 bases). V lost 1 base, J lost 5 bases, and 14 bases lay in between. This CDR3 comprises 14 residues. CDR1 and CDR2 (germline): DFQATT, SNEGSKA (reference sequence). The CDR3, as DNA: TGCAGTGCTAGAGTCCCACAGGGCCGGGAGACCCAGTACTTC. Translation gives CSARVPQGRETQYF.

This chain joins TRBV7-2 and TRBJ2-7, with 8 bases that match TRBD2. This CDR3 region has 15 residues. V shed 0 bases, J shed 7 bases, and the junction held 8 bases outside the gene matches. CDR1 is SGHTA, CDR2 FQGNSA, per germline. The CDR3 DNA reads as TGTGCCAGCAGCTTAGCGCCGGGACTAGGGGGAGAGCAGTACTTC. Protein sequence: CASSLAPGLGGEQYF.

The chain links TRBV10-3 to TRBJ1-5, with D possibly being TRBD1 (6 bases). The CDR3 spans 18 residues. V dropped 8 bases and J dropped 0 bases, with 23 bases sitting between them. Per the germline V gene, CDR1 is ENHRY and CDR2 is SYGVKD. The DNA of the CDR3 is TGTGCCATCGCCCCCCGGGACACCAACGCGGATAGCAATCAGCCCCAGCATTTT. Its protein product is CAIAPRDTNADSNQPQHF.

This rearrangement joins TRBV11-1 to TRBJ1-1, with a possible D match to TRBD1 (6 bases). Trimming stripped 6 bases from V and 0 bases from J, with 11 bases between. The length of the CDR3 is 14 residues. Germline CDR1 is SGHAT and CDR2 is FQDESV (reference sequence). The CDR3: CASRRQAMNTEAFF. The CDR3 DNA sequence: TGTGCCAGCAGGCGACAGGCCATGAACACTGAAGCTTTCTTT.

The CDR3 sequence is CASSSTGKSYNEQFF. The DNA for the CDR3 is TGTGCCAGCAGCTCGACAGGGAAATCCTACAATGAGCAGTTCTTC. The rearrangement joins TRBV7-6 to TRBJ2-1; TRBD1 matches at 7 bases. The junction had 4 bases not matched to a gene; V was cut back by 4 bases and J by 1 base. The germline gives CDR1 SGHVS, CDR2 FNYEAQ. The CDR3 is 15 residues long.

CDR3 nucleotides: TGCAGCGTTACCGGGACAGGGGGCGCTTCCCTCGGCGAGCAGTACTTC. Amino acids: CSVTGTGGASLGEQYF. The chain combines TRBV29-1 with TRBJ2-7; the match to TRBD1 covers 12 bases. This CDR3 is 16 amino acids long. Germline values: CDR1 SQVTM, CDR2 ANQGSEA. V shed 5 bases, J shed 6 bases, and the junction held 14 bases outside the gene matches.

This chain uses TRBV29-1 with TRBJ2-3, with 7 nucleotides matching TRBD2. The length of the CDR3 is 13 residues. Germline CDR1 reads SQVTM; CDR2 reads ANQGSEA. V gave up 7 bases and J gave up 3 bases; unmatched junction bases: 7. CDR3 in amino acids: CSAGGGSTDTQYF. DNA for the CDR3: TGCAGCGCGGGAGGCGGGAGTACAGATACGCAGTATTTT.

The CDR3 DNA sequence: TGTGCCAGCAGTTTATCGGCAAACAATGAGCAGTTCTTC. Protein sequence: CASSLSANNEQFF. This chain links TRBV27 with TRBJ2-1; D uncertain. Trimming took 0 bases from V and 5 from J, leaving 5 bases between them. Germline loops: CDR1 MNHEY, CDR2 SMNVEV (reference sequence). CDR3 length equals 13 residues.

The V gene is TRBV5-1, the J gene TRBJ1-6; the D gene is possibly TRBD1 (5 bases). V was clipped by 7 bases and J by 8 bases, with 13 bases between them. Looked up from germline, CDR1 is SGHRS and CDR2 is YFSETQ. The CDR3 has 13 amino acids. The CDR3 region has the DNA TGCGCCAGCCAAGCGGGGGTCTATTCACCCCTCCACTTT. It translates to CASQAGVYSPLHF.

This clonotype was seen only a few times. The V gene is TRBV6-1, the J gene TRBJ1-5; 9 nucleotides line up with TRBD1. Trimming took 6 bases from V and 7 from J; bases not matched to a gene: 10. This CDR3 has 15 amino acids. Germline V gene lookup returns CDR1 MNHNS and CDR2 SASEGT. The CDR3 protein is CASSPNTGGGQPQHF. CDR3 DNA sequence: TGTGCCAGCAGCCCAAATACAGGGGGCGGGCAGCCCCAGCATTTT.

V is TRBV29-1 and J is TRBJ2-1, with TRBD1 matching over 7 bases. Germline V lookup: CDR1 SQVTM, CDR2 ANQGSEA. Trimming cost V 6 bases and J 5 bases; bases outside gene matches: 10. The CDR3 loop spans 14 amino acids. CDR3 residues: CSVPTGSGDNEQFF. Here the CDR3 DNA reads TGCAGCGTACCGACAGGGTCCGGTGACAATGAGCAGTTCTTC.

This clonotype turned up a few times. This rearrangement joins TRBV20-1 to TRBJ1-2; D not resolved. Germline V gene data show CDR1 as DFQATT and CDR2 as SNEGSKA (reference sequence). The CDR3 totals 14 residues. Deletions cut 4 bases from V and 8 bases from J, with 20 bases between. The CDR3 bases are TGCAGTGCTAATCGTATGGAGGGCCGGGGAGGCTACACCTTC. It codes for CSANRMEGRGGYTF.

The chain couples TRBV7-3 to TRBJ2-3, with TRBD2 identical over 11 bases. Trimming removed 3 bases from V and 6 bases from J; junction bases left unmatched: 8. The germline V gene has CDR1 SGHTA and CDR2 FQGTGA. There are 16 residues in the CDR3. The CDR3: CASSFTVAGGIDTQYF. CDR3 bases: TGTGCCAGCAGCTTCACTGTAGCGGGAGGGATTGATACGCAGTATTTT.

The J gene is TRBJ1-2, the V gene TRBV28, with a tentative D call TRBD1 (5 bases). The CDR3 consists of 14 residues. Between the trimmed V and J ends, which lost 5 bases and 3 bases, there was a span of 13 bases. CDR1 is MDHEN, CDR2 SYDVKM, per germline. The CDR3 loop reads CASSMGGDHYGYTF. CDR3 DNA: TGTGCCAGCAGTATGGGGGGAGACCACTATGGCTACACCTTC.

The chain combines TRBV7-2 with TRBJ1-2; D call uncertain. The CDR3 runs to 12 residues. V was clipped by 5 bases and J by 10 bases, with 14 bases between them. Germline CDR1 and CDR2: SGHTA and FQGNSA. The CDR3 nucleotides read TGTGCCAGCAGCCCAGAGGCGGGGTACTACACCTTC. This sequence encodes CASSPEAGYYTF.

This clonotype has just a few counts. V and J are TRBV7-9 and TRBJ2-7; perhaps D is TRBD1 or TRBD2 (6 bases each). Germline V lookup: CDR1 SEHNR, CDR2 FQNEAQ (reference sequence). This CDR3 contains 15 residues. V lost 5 bases, J lost 2 bases, and 16 bases lay in between. The CDR3: CASSAKGERAYEQYF. CDR3 sequence (DNA): TGTGCCAGCAGCGCCAAGGGGGAGCGGGCCTACGAGCAGTACTTC. The variable domain in full, with the rest retrieved from reference TRBV7-9 and TRBJ2-7, is DTGVSQNPRHKITKRGQNVTFRCDPISEHNRLYWYRQTLGQGPEFLTYFQNEAQLEKSRLLSDRFSAERPKGSFSTLEIQRTEQGDSAMYLCASSAKGERAYEQYFGPGTRLTVT.

The chain has TRBV20-1 and TRBJ2-7; unclear D gene. Germline CDR1 DFQATT, CDR2 SNEGSKA (reference sequence). Trimming left V 5 bases short and J 4 bases short, with 9 bases between. This CDR3 spans 11 amino acids. The CDR3 DNA reads TGCAGTGCTCTCTTTGGGTACGAGCAGTACTTC. The encoded protein is CSALFGYEQYF.

The table lists this clonotype with a few counts. The V call is TRBV20-1, the J call TRBJ2-1; unclear D gene. This CDR3 has 16 amino acids. V gave up 5 bases and J gave up 3 bases, with 20 bases separating them. Per the germline V gene, CDR1 is DFQATT and CDR2 is SNEGSKA (reference sequence). For the CDR3, the DNA is TGCAGTGCTCCTACTGGTAGTTCCCTACTCTACAATGAGCAGTTCTTC. This codes for CSAPTGSSLLYNEQFF.

The rearrangement joins TRBV7-8 to TRBJ2-4, with 7 bases matching TRBD2. The CDR3 runs 17 residues. The germline V gene encodes CDR1 SGHVS and CDR2 FQNEAQ. Germline trimming cut 5 bases from V and 2 bases from J; bases unmatched to any gene: 12. The CDR3 region is CASSLGGEGNTKNIQYF. The CDR3, as DNA: TGTGCCAGCAGCCTGGGGGGGGAGGGGAATACCAAAAACATTCAGTACTTC.

The V call is TRBV20-1, the J call TRBJ2-1, with 10 bases identical to TRBD2. The germline gives CDR1 DFQATT, CDR2 SNEGSKA (reference sequence). Unmatched junction bases numbered 12, after V lost 4 bases and J lost 9 bases. The CDR3 is 15 amino acids. The CDR3 DNA follows: TGCAGTGCTATCCCCGGGACCGGGACTAGCGCTGAGCAGTTCTTC. It translates to CSAIPGTGTSAEQFF.